The rows below give T cell receptor beta chains drawn from one sample of a study of cytomegalovirus exposure and HLA in healthy donors. Assay used: immunoSEQ multiplex PCR; TCRdb lists only in-frame clones, some missing. The table includes 120,000 or so clones, around 80% detected once. Material: PBMCs. All receptors come from a man in his thirties or forties in good health and CMV-seropositive. Both conserved end residues are part of each CDR3. D genes are given only for firm matches. Rows may omit the clone size; those that give it use once, few, many or a size class.

V,size,J,D,DNA,CDR3
TRBV19,-,TRBJ2-1,TRBD2,TGTGCCAGTAGCCCAGCTAGCGGGTCCTACAATGAGCAGTTCTTC,CASSPASGSYNEQFF
TRBV5-5,-,TRBJ1-4,TRBD1,TGTGCCAGCAGCCGAAGGACAGGGGCAAATGAAAAACTGTTTTTT,CASSRRTGANEKLFF
TRBV6-1,few,TRBJ1-1,TRBD1,TGTGCCAGCAGGGACAGGGACAGGGTGAACACTGAAGCTTTCTTT,CASRDRDRVNTEAFF
TRBV5-1,-,TRBJ1-2,TRBD1,TGCGCCAGCAGCCCACAGGGGGACTATGGCTACACCTTC,CASSPQGDYGYTF
TRBV28,-,TRBJ2-4,TRBD2,TGTGCCAGCAGTTTACTAGCGGGAGGGACGCGTCCCTCCTCGTGGAACATTCAGTACTTC,CASSLLAGGTRPSSWNIQYF
TRBV5-1,-,TRBJ2-3,TRBD2,TGCGCCAGCAGCTCCGGACTAGCAGCCGTTTTATCAGATACGCAGTATTTT,CASSSGLAAVLSDTQYF
TRBV9,once,TRBJ2-7,-,TGTGCCAGCAGCGGACGGGATCAAAGAAACGAGCAGTACTTC,CASSGRDQRNEQYF
TRBV28,-,TRBJ2-7,-,TGTGCCAGCAGTGCGACAGGAAACTACGAGCAGTACTTC,CASSATGNYEQYF
TRBV6-1,-,TRBJ1-1,-,TGTGCCAGCGTCCCAGGCCGAAGAAACACTGAAGCTTTCTTT,CASVPGRRNTEAFF
TRBV7-8,few,TRBJ2-7,TRBD1,TGTGCCAGCAGCTTAAAAGGGACAGGGAATACCAGCTCCTACGAGCAGTACTTC,CASSLKGTGNTSSYEQYF
TRBV19,once,TRBJ2-7,-,TGTGCCAGTAGGACCCGGGGGTCCCACGAGCAGTACTTC,CASRTRGSHEQYF
TRBV28,once,TRBJ2-5,TRBD1,TGTGCCAGCAGTTTATCGGACAGGACCCAAGAGACCCAGTACTTC,CASSLSDRTQETQYF
TRBV6-4,-,TRBJ1-2,-,TGTGCCAGCAGTGACTCTTCCACTGCTGGCTACACCTTC,CASSDSSTAGYTF
TRBV28,-,TRBJ1-1,TRBD1,TGTGCCAGCAGTTTACGGACAGGGGGGAGCATGAACACTGAAGCTTTCTTT,CASSLRTGGSMNTEAFF
TRBV6-5,-,TRBJ2-7,-,TGTGCCAGCAGTTCCTACTACGAGCAGTACTTC,CASSSYYEQYF
TRBV5-4,-,TRBJ2-7,-,TGTGCCAGCAGCTTGGATAGTCCCGGCGAGCAGTACTTC,CASSLDSPGEQYF
TRBV7-2,-,TRBJ1-1,-,TGTGCCAGCAGCTTAAACAGGAACACTGAAGCTTTCTTT,CASSLNRNTEAFF
TRBV19,-,TRBJ1-3,-,TGTGCCAGTAGTTCCTCACAGGGCTCTGGAAACACCATATATTTT,CASSSSQGSGNTIYF
TRBV4-2,-,TRBJ2-7,-,TGTGCCAGCAGCCAAGAGGGGGGTCTCTACGAGCAGTACTTC,CASSQEGGLYEQYF
TRBV6-1,-,TRBJ2-4,-,TGTGCCAGCAGTGGTAGAAAAAACATTCAGTACTTC,CASSGRKNIQYF
TRBV6-1,-,TRBJ1-2,-,TGTGCCAGCAGTGACGCAGGGTTGGGCTACACCTTC,CASSDAGLGYTF
TRBV4-1,-,TRBJ2-7,TRBD2,TGCGCCAGCAGCCATTCGGGACTAGCGGGAGAATTGGAGCAGTACTTC,CASSHSGLAGELEQYF
TRBV10-3,once,TRBJ1-5,TRBD1,TGTGCCACCACAGGGGGCGGAGGCAATCAGCCCCAGCATTTT,CATTGGGGNQPQHF
TRBV5-1,-,TRBJ1-2,-,TGCGCCAGCAGCAGCGGGGACTATGGCTACACCTTC,CASSSGDYGYTF
TRBV27,-,TRBJ1-1,TRBD1,TGTGCCAGCAGTCACAGGGGCACTGAAGCTTTCTTT,CASSHRGTEAFF
TRBV5-4,-,TRBJ2-3,TRBD1,TGTGCCAGCAGCAGGGGACAGGGACCCACAGATACGCAGTATTTT,CASSRGQGPTDTQYF
TRBV2,-,TRBJ2-1,-,TGTGCCAGCAGTGTTGGACAGTACAATGAGCAGTTCTTC,CASSVGQYNEQFF
TRBV7-2,few,TRBJ1-1,TRBD1,TGTGCCAGCAGCCTTACAGGGGGTACTGAAGCTTTCTTT,CASSLTGGTEAFF
TRBV4-3,-,TRBJ2-1,-,TGCGCCAGCAGCCAAGGGGTAGGGGACTACAATGAGCAGTTCTTC,CASSQGVGDYNEQFF
TRBV20-1,-,TRBJ2-1,-,TGCAGTGCTCGGTCGTGGAATGAGCAGTTCTTC,CSARSWNEQFF
TRBV5-1,-,TRBJ1-1,-,TGCGCCAGCAGCTTGGCCCCAAGAGAGGGGGATCTGACTGAAGCTTTCTTT,CASSLAPREGDLTEAFF
TRBV5-4,-,TRBJ2-7,-,TGTGCCAGCAGCTTGGGAGAGACTCCGGAGCAGTACTTC,CASSLGETPEQYF
TRBV7-9,-,TRBJ1-4,-,TGTGCCAGCAGCTTAGTGGTTTCCCTCTCGGGAGGGGGTGAAAAACTGTTTTTT,CASSLVVSLSGGGEKLFF